Sequencing of this T cell receptor (beta chain) was carried out in a study of cytomegalovirus exposure and HLA in healthy donors. Of note for this clone: Its antigen remains unknown.

A multiplex PCR was run with 60 Vbeta primers and 13 Jbeta primers. Produced via immunoSEQ multiplex PCR; TCRdb's table is partial and in-frame only. The profile shows some 180,000 clones, more than 75% of them singletons. General study findings and limits: Across donors, most TCRs were seen rarely, yet some public ones were widespread. Altogether, about 160 TCR beta chains were recorded as cytomegalovirus-associated. Because they were indistinguishable, some V segments, including TRBV6-2 and TRBV6-3, were excluded. In a later analysis, about 17,000 TCR beta sequences were associated with HLA alleles at 0.05 false discovery rate.

Germline V lookup: CDR1 SGHVS, CDR2 FQNEAQ. V gave up 4 bases and J gave up 0 bases, with 15 bases separating them. The CDR3 is made up of 16 amino acids. This sequence was found in a woman between 25 and 40 years old in good health and CMV-seropositive. V and J are TRBV7-8 and TRBJ1-1; D perhaps matches TRBD1 (5 bases). The sample consisted of PBMCs. The CDR3, as DNA: TGTGCCAGCAGCTCCCCAGGGAATCGAATGAACACTGAAGCTTTCTTT. Translated: CASSSPGNRMNTEAFF.